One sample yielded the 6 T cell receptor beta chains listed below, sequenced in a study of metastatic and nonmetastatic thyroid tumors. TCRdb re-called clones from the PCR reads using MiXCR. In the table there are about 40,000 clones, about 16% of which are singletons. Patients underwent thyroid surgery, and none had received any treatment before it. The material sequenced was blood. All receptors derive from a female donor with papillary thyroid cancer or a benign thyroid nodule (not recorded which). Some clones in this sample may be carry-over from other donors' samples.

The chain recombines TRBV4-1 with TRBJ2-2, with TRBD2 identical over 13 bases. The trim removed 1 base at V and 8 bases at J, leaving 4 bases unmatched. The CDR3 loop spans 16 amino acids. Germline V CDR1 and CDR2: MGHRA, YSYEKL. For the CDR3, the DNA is TGCGCCAGCAGCCAAGGACTAGCGGGAGGAGTTGGGGAGCTGTTTTTT. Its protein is CASSQGLAGGVGELFF.

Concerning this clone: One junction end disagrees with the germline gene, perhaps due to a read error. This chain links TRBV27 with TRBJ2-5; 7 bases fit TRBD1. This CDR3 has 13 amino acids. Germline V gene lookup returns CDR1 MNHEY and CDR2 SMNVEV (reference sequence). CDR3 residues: CVSSLDRVETQYF. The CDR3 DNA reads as TGTGTCAGCAGTTTAGACAGGGTTGAGACCCAGTACTTC.

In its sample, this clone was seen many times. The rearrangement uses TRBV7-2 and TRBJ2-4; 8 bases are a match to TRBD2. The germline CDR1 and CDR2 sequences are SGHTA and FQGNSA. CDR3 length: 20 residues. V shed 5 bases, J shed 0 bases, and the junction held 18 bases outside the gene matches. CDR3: CASSPIRRGTRPVAKNIQYF. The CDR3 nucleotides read TGTGCCAGCAGCCCCATTAGGCGCGGGACTAGGCCCGTAGCCAAAAACATTCAGTACTTC.

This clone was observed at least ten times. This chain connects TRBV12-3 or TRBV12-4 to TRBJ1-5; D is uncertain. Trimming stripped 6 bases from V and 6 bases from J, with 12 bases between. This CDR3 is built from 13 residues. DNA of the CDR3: TGTGCCAGCAGCTCCGGACGGGGTCAGCCCCAGCATTTT. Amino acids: CASSSGRGQPQHF.

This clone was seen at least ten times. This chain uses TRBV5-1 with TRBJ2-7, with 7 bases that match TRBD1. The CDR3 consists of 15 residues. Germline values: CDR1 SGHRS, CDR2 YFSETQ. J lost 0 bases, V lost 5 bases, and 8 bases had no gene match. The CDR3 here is CASRATGTVSYEQYF. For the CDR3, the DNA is TGCGCCAGCAGGGCCACCGGGACAGTCTCCTACGAGCAGTACTTC.

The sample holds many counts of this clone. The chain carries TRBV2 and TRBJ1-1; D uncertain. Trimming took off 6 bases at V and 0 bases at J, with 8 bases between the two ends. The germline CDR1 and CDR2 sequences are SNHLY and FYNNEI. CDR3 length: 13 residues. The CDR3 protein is CASSKALNTEAFF. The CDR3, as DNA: TGTGCCAGCAGCAAGGCCCTGAACACTGAAGCTTTCTTT. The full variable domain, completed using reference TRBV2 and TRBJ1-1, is EPEVTQTPSHQVTQMGQEVILRCVPISNHLYFYWYRQILGQKVEFLVSFYNNEISEKSEIFDDQFSVERPDGSNFTLKIRSTKLEDSAMYFCASSKALNTEAFFGQGTRLTVV.